This T cell receptor beta chain comes out of a study of T cell responses to AZD1222 COVID-19 vaccine. The data were produced by immunoSEQ multiplex PCR, yet TCRdb's version contains in-frame clones alone and is incomplete. The table shows roughly 80,000 clones, with 90% occurring only once. This CDR3 is 15 amino acids long. The receptor was derived from an adult in good health. The chain combines TRBV21-1 with TRBJ1-3. TRBV21-1 corresponds to a pseudogene. The input for sequencing was peripheral blood, taken on day 0 of AZD1222 vaccination. CDR3 in DNA: TGTGCCAGCAGCAATGGGGTTCCCTCTGGAAACACCATATATTTT. It specifies CASSNGVPSGNTIYF.